This entry describes one T cell receptor beta chain. Its cognate antigen has yet to be identified. No per-base quality is available; no much larger clone lies one base away. TCR CDR3 regions were amplified from genomic DNA by multiplex PCR using the deep immunoSEQ assay. Extracted genomic DNA from each cell subset was spread evenly across all wells of several immunoSEQ 96-well plates, with each plate serving as a replicate. Each replicate PCR for sorted subsets received approximately 200 ng genomic DNA, equal to some 32,000 T cell genomes. The purified libraries were quantified using a Qubit 3.0 fluorometer, sized with a Bioanalyzer 2100, and then quantified again using the KAPA Library Quantification kit. Each immunoSEQ 96-well plate was sequenced on its own single-read 150-cycle Illumina NextSeq 550 flow cell. The authors processed their data as follows. Because the immunoSEQ output held only junctional sequences and lacked quality scores, the filtering could not match the filtering applied to full-length reads. Sequences were annotated with PyIR, a Python wrapper for IgBLAST v1.9, and V/J genes and CDR3 were assigned using IMGT germline references. Reads were filtered out if the reads had weak V/J assignments (E-value above 1e-6), no CDR3, stop codons, out-of-frame junctions, or ambiguous translated residues. V3J clonotypes were defined by identical inferred V gene, J gene, and CDR3 amino acid sequence. The percentage overlap between two repertoires was calculated by dividing the number of shared unique clonotypes by the size of the smaller repertoire. Repertoire richness was assessed with RTK rarefaction, the Chao1 estimator, and Recon v2.1 estimates of unobserved clonotypes. Generation probabilities for all TCRbeta clonotypes obtained by the gDNA method from a handful of donors were computed using OLGA. TCRdb carries this immuneACCESS record with in-frame sequences only. Its versions omit some clonotypes, under half of them owing to an unresolved V gene in the studies checked, with the rest unexplained. The V and J calls and the clone size are those of that table, but D and trimming were determined from the DNA. Recorded for this sample are 850,000 to 1,200,000 clones; 65% to 75% of them occurred a single time. The top ten clones comprise approximately 1.5% of the sample.

The sample is drawn from a study of shared clonotypes between healthy human individuals (TCRdb year 2020). In terms of the full investigation: The cohort included a few men and two women between 18 and 49 years of age. For each donor, three plates each were used for CD4 naive and CD4 memory, two plates were used for CD8 naive, and one plate was used for CD8 memory. Blood TCR repertoires of five healthy adults were deeply sequenced to estimate repertoire size and the extent of clonotype sharing between individuals. To increase sequencing depth and limit assay-specific biases, different laboratories used diverse techniques to prepare libraries and sequence TCR repertoires. Each donor's leukapheresis produced roughly between roughly 0.85 and 10 billion PBMCs.

The donors were healthy, HIV-negative adults with no recently reported acute infections or vaccinations. All donors were Caucasian adults living in Nashville, Tennessee, USA. CD4+ T cells were enriched by magnetic negative selection, after which naive cells were positively selected on CD45RA and the negative fraction was taken as the memory subset. After blood collection by leukapheresis, PBMCs were isolated using Ficoll-Histopaque density gradient centrifugation and then cryopreserved in the vapor phase of liquid nitrogen. Purity and quantity of every magnetically sorted T cell population were checked by analytical flow cytometry. Genomic DNA was isolated from each sorted fraction and quantified by UV absorbance on a Nanodrop 2000c. The paper's findings and limits, for the study overall: Across a handful of donors, roughly 5.4% of naive CD4, 3% to 4% of naive CD8, around 2.1% of memory CD4, and 0.4% to 0.45% of memory CD8 clonotypes were shared. Compared with non-shared clonotypes, clonotypes shared by all four sorted-subset donors had higher generation probabilities. The genetic and exposure-history diversity represented was limited by the small number of donors. Pairwise subsampling indicated that sequencing depth was expected to affect the degree of clonotype sharing among donors. Rarefaction of sorted-subset datasets indicated incomplete sequencing despite the large sequencing depth. Naive subsets generally had larger estimated clonotype richness than memory subsets did. Sampling was limited to blood, and TCR repertoires in tissue likely differ from TCR repertoires in blood.

The sequenced sample was memory CD4+ T cells sorted from blood. The meaning of the sample's cell subset or site label: CD45RA-negative fraction. The origin of this receptor is a man aged 18 to 35 in good health.

The CDR3 in this case is CASSEDGGGARSSYNEQFF. DNA sequence: TGTGCCAGCAGTGAAGATGGCGGGGGGGCTAGGAGCTCCTACAATGAGCAGTTCTTC. This sequence uses TRBV6-1 and TRBJ2-1; TRBD2 agrees with 9 junctional bases. CDR1 MNHNS and CDR2 SASEGT were looked up in the germline V gene. Trimming accounts for 1 base at V and 0 bases at J, while the number of junction bases matched to no gene is 10. From the cysteine through the phenylalanine, the CDR3 covers 19 amino acids. Only the CDR3 portion is preserved as DNA: 57 bases, with reading frame beginning at the first base.